Listed below are T cell receptor beta chains from one sample, sequenced in a study of blood T cell repertoires in COVID-19. Libraries were prepared by immunoSEQ multiplex PCR; TCRdb keeps only in-frame clonotypes and omits some of them. The sample shows 350,000 to 500,000 clones, roughly 88% of them seen only once. The specimen was PBMCs or T cells enriched from blood (not recorded which). The receptors were sampled from a woman aged 18 to 35 who had been exposed to COVID-19. Both conserved end residues are part of each CDR3.

TRBV27 CASRPGVITGELFF
TRBV3-1/TRBV3-2 CASGGQSNTGELFF
TRBV4-3 CASSQAPGQGNSPLHF
TRBV10-3 CAISDEGDRGYEQYF
TRBV9 CASSVGGSSTDTQYF
TRBV28 CASAGHDNEKLFF
TRBV9 CASSVGGDSTYEQYF
TRBV4-2 CASSQDNLRGKETQYF
TRBV27 CASSLSALSTDTQYF
TRBV6-5 CASSQIGQGNQPQHF
TRBV28 CASTDSTYEQYF
TRBV9 CASSDPGLVNEQFF
TRBV19 CASTDYRNSNQPQHF
TRBV29-1 CSAPGGGRSYNEQFF
TRBV24-1 CATSDVAGSTDTQYF
TRBV5-4 CASSLGGFAYEQYF
TRBV5-1 CASSLQGFGYEQYF
TRBV7-2 CASSVGLAGTTGETQYF
TRBV5-1 CASSQGLAGGANEQFF
TRBV4-3 CASSQDRQGPNEKLFF
TRBV6-2/TRBV6-3 CASSPRQGPGYGYTF
TRBV30 CAWSPGTSGGYTQYF
TRBV5-1 CASSGMTGRETQYF
TRBV6-5 CASSYGRGGLYNEQFF
TRBV9 CASRPGTGVGEQYF
TRBV5-1 CASSLELAGSEQYF
TRBV28 CASSGGYNEQFF
TRBV6-5 CASSYSVRESYEQYF
TRBV14 CASSHSLRTSGASSYNEQFF
TRBV7-2 CASSLEFSGGYEQYF
TRBV29-1 CSVATGSYGYTF
TRBV19 CASSIALAGPYEQYF
TRBV9 CASSVTRLSTDTQYF
TRBV6-2/TRBV6-3 CASSYGAVSAEAFF
TRBV27 CASSLTGLSGYTF
TRBV7-9 CATQLSGNTEAFF
TRBV3-1/TRBV3-2 CASSRHGSQETQYF
TRBV6-5 CASSFDRSGGEKLFF
TRBV5-8 CASSLELVWPQHF
TRBV7-2 CASSLVPDRGRPKTQYF
TRBV7-8 CASSLNRNEKLFF
TRBV7-2 CASSLVPSSGNTIYF
TRBV7-2 CASSFLAVSYNEQFF
TRBV6-6 CASTLGGHNEQFF
TRBV19 CASSTGVGTDTQYF
TRBV4-1 CASSQVRGVEQYF
TRBV4-2 CASSQDLSVKQYF
TRBV10-3 CAISESSGVSYGYTF
TRBV5-1 CASSPSDREVRQPQHF
TRBV7-9 CASSFNSGPLSEQYF
TRBV18 CASSPNSGETQYF
TRBV27 CASSRLQGIYGYTF
TRBV30 CAWSAGAGVYF
TRBV3-1/TRBV3-2 CASSQRGYQETQYF